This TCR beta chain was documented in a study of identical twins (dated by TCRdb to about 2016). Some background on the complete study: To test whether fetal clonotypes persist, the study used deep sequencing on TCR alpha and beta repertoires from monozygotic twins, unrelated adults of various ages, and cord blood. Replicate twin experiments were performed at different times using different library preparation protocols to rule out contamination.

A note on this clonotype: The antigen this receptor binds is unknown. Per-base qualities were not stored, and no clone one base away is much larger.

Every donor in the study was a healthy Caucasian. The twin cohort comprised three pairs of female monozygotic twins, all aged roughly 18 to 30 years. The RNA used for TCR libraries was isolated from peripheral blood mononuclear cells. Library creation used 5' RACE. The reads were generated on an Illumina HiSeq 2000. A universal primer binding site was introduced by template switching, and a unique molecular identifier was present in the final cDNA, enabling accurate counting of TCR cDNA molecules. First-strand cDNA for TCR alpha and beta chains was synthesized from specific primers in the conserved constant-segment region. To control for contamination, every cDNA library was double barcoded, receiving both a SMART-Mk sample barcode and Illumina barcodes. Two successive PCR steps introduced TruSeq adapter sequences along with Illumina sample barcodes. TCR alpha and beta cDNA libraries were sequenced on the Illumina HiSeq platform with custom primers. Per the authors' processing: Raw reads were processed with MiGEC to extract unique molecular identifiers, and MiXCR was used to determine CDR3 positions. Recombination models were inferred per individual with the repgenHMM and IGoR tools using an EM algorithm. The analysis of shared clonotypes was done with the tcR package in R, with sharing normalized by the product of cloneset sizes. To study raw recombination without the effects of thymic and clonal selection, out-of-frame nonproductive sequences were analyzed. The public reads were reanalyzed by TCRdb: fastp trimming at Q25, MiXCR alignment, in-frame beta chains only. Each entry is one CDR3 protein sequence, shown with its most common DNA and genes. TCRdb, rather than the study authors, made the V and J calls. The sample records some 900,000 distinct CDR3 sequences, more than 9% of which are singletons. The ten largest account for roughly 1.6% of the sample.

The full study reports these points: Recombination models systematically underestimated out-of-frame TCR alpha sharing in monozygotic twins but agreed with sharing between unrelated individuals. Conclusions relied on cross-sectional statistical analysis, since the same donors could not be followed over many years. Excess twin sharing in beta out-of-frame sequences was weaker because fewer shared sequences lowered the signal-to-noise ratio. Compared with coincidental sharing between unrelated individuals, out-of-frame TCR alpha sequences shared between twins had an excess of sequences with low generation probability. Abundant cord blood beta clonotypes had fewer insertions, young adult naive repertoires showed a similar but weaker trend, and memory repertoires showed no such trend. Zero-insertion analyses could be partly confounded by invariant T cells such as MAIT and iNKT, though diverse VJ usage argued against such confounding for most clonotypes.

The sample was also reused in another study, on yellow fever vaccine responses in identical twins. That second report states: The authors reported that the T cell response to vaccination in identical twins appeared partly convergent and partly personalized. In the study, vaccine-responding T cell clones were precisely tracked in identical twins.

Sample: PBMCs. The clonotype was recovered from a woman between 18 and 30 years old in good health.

At the DNA level, the sequence is TGCGCCAGCAGTCCCCGACAGAGCTCCTACGAGCAGTACTTC. This codes for CASSPRQSSYEQYF. The rearranged segments are TRBV10-1 and TRBJ2-7, with a tentative D gene TRBD1 over 5 matching bases. The CDR3 runs 14 residues from the cysteine to the phenylalanine. The entry retains the CDR3 DNA only, 42 bases that are in frame from base 1. The V end loses 5 bases and the J end loses 0 bases, and a stretch of 11 bases separates them. Per the germline V gene (reference sequence), WNHNN is the CDR1 and SYGVQD is the CDR2.